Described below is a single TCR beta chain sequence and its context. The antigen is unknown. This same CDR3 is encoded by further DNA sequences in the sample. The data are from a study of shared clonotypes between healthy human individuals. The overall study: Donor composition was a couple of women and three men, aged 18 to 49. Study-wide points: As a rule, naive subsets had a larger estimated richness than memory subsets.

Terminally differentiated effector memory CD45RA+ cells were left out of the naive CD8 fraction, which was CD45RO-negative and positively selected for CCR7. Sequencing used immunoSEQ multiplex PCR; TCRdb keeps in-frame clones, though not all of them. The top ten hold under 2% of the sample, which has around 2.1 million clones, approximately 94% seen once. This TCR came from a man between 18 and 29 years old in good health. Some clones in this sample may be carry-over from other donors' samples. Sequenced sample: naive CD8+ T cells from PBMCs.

CDR3 amino acids: CASSISASSSYNEQFF. The CDR3 DNA follows: TGTGCCAGTAGTATATCAGCGTCGAGCTCCTACAATGAGCAGTTCTTC. J is TRBJ2-1 and V is TRBV19; D gene uncertain. CDR3 length equals 16 residues. Trimming shortened V by 2 bases and J by 0 bases, and 11 bases separated the two germline ends. Germline V gene data show CDR1 as LNHDA and CDR2 as SQIVND (reference sequence).